This T cell receptor (beta chain) was captured by sequencing in a study of OX40 agonist ivuxolimab in advanced cancers. Only in-frame clones appear in the TCRdb table, and some are missing; sequencing was by immunoSEQ multiplex PCR. The sample carries tens of thousands of clones, 75% to 90% recorded once. Trimming left V 1 base short and J 5 bases short, with 12 bases between. The CDR3 contains 14 residues. Germline-derived CDR1 and CDR2 are SGHRS and YFSETQ. The V call is TRBV5-1, the J call TRBJ1-1; D is uncertain. This clonotype was obtained from an adult with an advanced solid tumor such as melanoma, head and neck, liver or kidney cancer. Sequenced here: CD4+ or CD8+ T cells sorted from blood, sampled in a trial of the OX40 agonist ivuxolimab. Here the CDR3 DNA reads TGCGCCAGCAGCTTGTCAGGAGGGTTGACTGAAGCTTTCTTT. Amino acids: CASSLSGGLTEAFF.